This TCR beta chain was profiled in a study of shared clonotypes between healthy human individuals. Overall study findings and caveats: Only blood underwent sampling, and tissue repertoires likely differ. Some naive CD4 clonotypes, approximately 4.5%, turned up in common across four donors.

Per the original methods: As immunoSEQ supplied junction-only sequences (without quality scores), filtering differed. Clones were read by immunoSEQ multiplex PCR, and TCRdb kept only the in-frame ones, dropping some. That table is the source of V, J and clone size, and D and trimming were worked out from the DNA. The sample records about 1.1 million clones, around three quarters being singletons. The sample holds a few counts of this clone. Its antigen is as yet unknown. Trimming took off 1 base at V and 5 bases at J, with 15 bases between the two ends. Germline CDR1 reads SEHNR; CDR2 reads FQNEAQ (reference sequence). The CDR3 sequence is 17 residues long.

The TCR originated in a man aged 18 to 29 in good health. Some clones in this sample may be carry-over from other donors' samples. This chain connects TRBV7-9 to TRBJ1-6; no definite D call. Sequenced sample: memory CD4+ T cells from PBMCs. The subset was: CD45RA-negative fraction. The CDR3 DNA is TGTGCCAGCAGCTTAGGGACGAACACGGGAGATAATTCACCCCTCCACTTT. It yields the protein CASSLGTNTGDNSPLHF.